Listed here is a single TCR beta chain. Its antigen remains unidentified. This sample stems from a study of cytomegalovirus exposure and HLA in healthy donors. Notes on the study in general: DRB1 had the most TCR associations and HLA-C the fewest, a later analysis found, with rates varying by HLA locus. With later analysis, a missense DCLRE1C variant became linked to TCR beta V- and J-gene trimming. A further, later analysis showed that HLA-associated TCR beta chains (compared with equally common others) were more clonally expanded.

The study ran its PCR with 60 Vbeta and 13 Jbeta primers. The repertoire was sequenced with immunoSEQ multiplex PCR; TCRdb's copy has only in-frame clones and lacks some. This sample has approximately 160,000 clones; around 80% occur once, and the top ten carry about 5.6%. Trimming shortened V by 4 bases and J by 1 base, and 8 bases separated the two germline ends. Germline values: CDR1 SGHNT, CDR2 YYREEE (reference sequence). The CDR3 is 13 amino acids. The J gene is TRBJ1-1, the V gene TRBV5-4; D uncertain. The sequence was collected from a man under 40 in good health and CMV-seropositive. Sequenced: PBMCs. In nucleotides, the CDR3 is TGTGCCAGCAGCCCCCACACGAACACTGAAGCTTTCTTT. Amino acid sequence: CASSPHTNTEAFF.